Below, one TCR beta chain is given with its context. Its antigen is unidentified. Primed by a sample-barcoded 5' primer and a J-beta primer mix, a second PCR proceeded for about 6 to 12 cycles. Each CDR3 protein gets one entry after TCRdb re-called the 5' RACE reads with MiXCR. Among about 1.4 million distinct CDR3 sequences listed, 59% were seen once. The CDR3 contains 18 residues. Germline V CDR1 and CDR2: SGHTA, FQGNSA. V lost 2 bases, J lost 0 bases, and 20 bases lay in between. These data belong to a study of blood T cells in healthy people across ages. The study, taken as a whole, reports: Long-lived donors carried more naive CD4+ cells and greater diversity than aged donors.

What was sequenced was blood. This chain joins TRBV7-2 and TRBJ2-7; D may match TRBD1 or TRBD2 (5 bases each). This receptor was identified in a man aged 18 to 29 in good health. The CDR3 DNA reads as TGTGCCAGCAGCTTAAATTGGCTGGGACCGATTAGCTCCTACGAGCAGTACTTC. Its translation is CASSLNWLGPISSYEQYF.